This T cell receptor beta chain emerged from a study of cytomegalovirus exposure and HLA in healthy donors. Germline loops: CDR1 SGHNT, CDR2 YYREEE (reference sequence). The CDR3 runs 15 residues. V lost 6 bases, J lost 2 bases, and 8 bases stayed unmatched. The PCR had 60 Vbeta and 13 Jbeta primers. The protocol was immunoSEQ multiplex PCR, while the TCRdb copy is restricted to in-frame clones and leaves out a portion. The sample lists roughly 120,000 clones, around 76% occurring once. This cohort consisted of healthy bone marrow donors. The specimen sequenced was PBMCs. The chain uses TRBV5-4 and TRBJ2-7; 10 nucleotides align to TRBD1. This receptor was identified in a woman between 55 and 75 years old in good health and CMV-seropositive. CDR3 DNA sequence: TGTGCCAGCACCCGGGACAGGGGATTAGCCTACGAGCAGTACTTC. Translated, it gives CASTRDRGLAYEQYF.